Listed here are 31 T cell receptor beta chains from one sample, sequenced in a study of shared clonotypes between healthy human individuals. Sequenced by immunoSEQ multiplex PCR; TCRdb stores in-frame clones only, minus some. Of about 1.1 million clones in the sample, about 80% are singletons; the top ten hold under 0.6%. Sample: memory CD4+ T cells from PBMCs. The subset here: CD45RA-negative fraction. The receptor set was obtained from a man aged 18 to 30 in good health. Some clones in this sample may be carry-over from other donors' samples.

This sequence joins TRBV19 and TRBJ2-7, with D possibly being TRBD1 or TRBD2 (5 bases each). Trimming pared 3 bases from V and 4 bases from J, leaving 16 bases between. This CDR3 spans 15 amino acids. CDR1 is LNHDA, CDR2 SQIVND, per germline (reference sequence). The CDR3 is CASSIRGRGIYEQYF. CDR3 DNA: TGTGCCAGTAGTATTCGGGGACGGGGAATATACGAGCAGTACTTC. Drawing the rest from reference TRBV19 and TRBJ2-7, the complete variable domain is DGGITQSPKYLFRKEGQNVTLSCEQNLNHDAMYWYRQDPGQGLRLIYYSQIVNDFQKGDIAEGYSVSREKKESFPLTVTSAQKNPTAFYLCASSIRGRGIYEQYFGPGTRLTVT.

The chain is built from TRBV6-6 and TRBJ2-7; TRBD2 agrees at 8 bases. This CDR3 is built from 14 residues. V trimming: 2 bases; J trimming: 3 bases; junction bases outside the gene matches: 3. Germline V lookup: CDR1 MNHNY, CDR2 SVGAGI (reference sequence). CDR3 residues: CASSYGRGVYEQYF. The CDR3, as DNA: TGTGCCAGCAGTTACGGGCGGGGGGTCTACGAGCAGTACTTC.

The chain carries TRBV19 and TRBJ2-5; 9 bases are a match to TRBD2. With V trimmed by 4 bases and J by 0 bases, 6 bases remained unmatched. This CDR3 spans 16 amino acids. Germline V lookup: CDR1 LNHDA, CDR2 SQIVND (reference sequence). In DNA form, the CDR3 reads TGTGCCAGTAGTACCCGACTAGCGGCATACCAAGAGACCCAGTACTTC. It translates to CASSTRLAAYQETQYF. Complete variable domain (other parts from reference TRBV19 and TRBJ2-5): DGGITQSPKYLFRKEGQNVTLSCEQNLNHDAMYWYRQDPGQGLRLIYYSQIVNDFQKGDIAEGYSVSREKKESFPLTVTSAQKNPTAFYLCASSTRLAAYQETQYFGPGTRLLVL.

This clone was seen more than once but under ten times. This chain connects TRBV5-1 to TRBJ2-2; D not resolved. CDR1 and CDR2 (germline): SGHRS, YFSETQ. Trimming took off 2 bases at V and 2 bases at J, with 1 base between the two ends. The CDR3 loop spans 12 amino acids. CDR3 sequence: CASSFNTGELFF. CDR3 nucleotide sequence: TGCGCCAGCAGCTTTAACACCGGGGAGCTGTTTTTT.

This chain joins TRBV29-1 and TRBJ1-4, with 8 positions matching TRBD1. The CDR3 loop spans 14 amino acids. Germline CDR1 and CDR2: SQVTM and ANQGSEA. J was trimmed by 8 bases and V by 5 bases; bases with no gene match: 10. In DNA, the CDR3 is TGCAGCGTTCAGATTGGACAGGGAAGGGAAAAACTGTTTTTT. Its protein product is CSVQIGQGREKLFF.

The rearrangement links TRBV28 to TRBJ2-5; perhaps D is TRBD1 or TRBD2 (5 bases each). With 8 bases removed from V and 5 bases from J, the gap between germline ends came to 15 bases. The CDR3 has 13 amino acids. Germline CDR1 reads MDHEN; CDR2 reads SYDVKM. The CDR3 region has the DNA TGTGCCAGCCTCCCCGGGGCCGGGGAGACCCAGTACTTC. Residues: CASLPGAGETQYF.

V and J are TRBV5-5 and TRBJ1-2; maybe TRBD1 (5 bases). This CDR3 is built from 15 residues. Trimming cost V 2 bases and J 6 bases, with 17 bases left between them. Germline loops: CDR1 SGHKS, CDR2 YYEKEE (reference sequence). CDR3 amino acids: CASSFMGPQRNGYTF. The CDR3 coding sequence is TGTGCCAGCAGCTTCATGGGGCCCCAGCGGAATGGCTACACCTTC.

About this clone itself: Other DNA variants within this sample encode the same CDR3. The J gene is TRBJ1-5, the V gene TRBV5-1; the match to TRBD1 covers 7 bases. CDR3 length equals 14 residues. Trimming at V came to 2 bases and at J to 1 base, leaving 0 bases not matched to a gene. Germline CDR1 reads SGHRS; CDR2 reads YFSETQ. CDR3 in amino acids: CASSLQGSNQPQHF. The CDR3 bases are TGCGCCAGCAGCTTACAGGGGAGCAATCAGCCCCAGCATTTT.

The chain couples TRBV30 to TRBJ2-3; 7 bases line up with TRBD2. The germline CDR1 and CDR2 sequences are GTSNPN and SVGIG (reference sequence). The CDR3 is 14 amino acids. After removal of 3 bases from V and 2 bases from J, the junction contained 5 bases not matched to a gene. The CDR3 DNA reads TGTGCCTGGAGGGCTAGCGGCCACACAGATACGCAGTATTTT. It translates to CAWRASGHTDTQYF.

This clone was detected only a few times. The sample holds other DNA sequences that translate to the same CDR3. V usage is TRBV18 and J usage is TRBJ2-1; 7 nucleotides match TRBD1. V gave up 3 bases and J gave up 2 bases; unmatched junction bases: 1. The CDR3 is made up of 14 amino acids. Germline-derived CDR1 and CDR2 are KGHSH and LQKENI. CDR3 nucleotide sequence: TGTGCCAGCTCACCTGGGACAGCCTACAATGAGCAGTTCTTC. Translation gives CASSPGTAYNEQFF.

This chain uses TRBV27 with TRBJ2-1, with TRBD1 as a possible D gene (6 bases). The germline V gene encodes CDR1 MNHEY and CDR2 SMNVEV (reference sequence). The CDR3 is 12 residues long. The CDR3 reads CAGHSAYNEQFF. DNA for the CDR3: TGTGCGGGACATTCCGCCTACAATGAGCAGTTCTTC.

The chain links TRBV7-3 to TRBJ2-5; no definite D call. Germline CDR1 is SGHTA and CDR2 is FQGTGA. This CDR3 is built from 13 residues. V was trimmed by 5 bases and J by 5 bases, leaving 12 bases between them. CDR3 DNA sequence: TGTGCCAGCAGCCCCGGGTCACTTGAGACCCAGTACTTC. This gives the protein CASSPGSLETQYF.

This clone has only one observation. A much more abundant neighbour one base away suggests this may be a read error. At the DNA level, this CDR3 is encoded by other sequences in the same sample as well. The chain joins TRBV28 to TRBJ2-5; D is undetermined. This CDR3 comprises 11 residues. Deletions cut 6 bases from V and 2 bases from J, with 4 bases between. The germline V gene has CDR1 MDHEN and CDR2 SYDVKM. CDR3 sequence: CASSSQETQYF. In DNA, the CDR3 is TGTGCCAGCAGCTCACAAGAGACCCAGTACTTC.

This clone was seen just once. The chain employs TRBV5-5 and TRBJ1-5, with D possibly matching TRBD1 (5 bases). Germline V gene sequence: CDR1 SGHKS, CDR2 YYEKEE (reference sequence). The length of the CDR3 is 14 residues. Between the trimmed V and J ends, which lost 0 bases and 3 bases, there was a span of 7 bases. For the CDR3, the DNA is TGTGCCAGCAGCTTGGACGGGACCAATCAGCCCCAGCATTTT. It is translated as CASSLDGTNQPQHF.

This clone has a single count. This sequence joins TRBV28 and TRBJ2-2; D not certain. V was cut by 2 bases and J by 9 bases, with 7 bases left in between. The CDR3 loop spans 12 amino acids. Germline V gene lookup returns CDR1 MDHEN and CDR2 SYDVKM. The CDR3 spells CASSLRVRELFF. The CDR3 DNA follows: TGTGCCAGCAGTTTACGCGTCAGGGAGCTGTTTTTT.

Only one count was recorded for this clone. V and J are TRBV9 and TRBJ2-5; 11 nucleotides align to TRBD1. V lost 7 bases, J lost 5 bases, and 16 bases stayed unmatched. The CDR3 length is 17 residues. The germline V gene encodes CDR1 SGDLS and CDR2 YYNGEE. CDR3 in DNA: TGTGCCAGCTCAGTGAAAGTTGGGACAGGGGGGACGGAGACCCAGTACTTC. Amino acids: CASSVKVGTGGTETQYF.

The chain carries TRBV28 and TRBJ2-7, with D possibly called TRBD1 or TRBD2 (5 bases each). The CDR3 runs 15 residues. Per germline, CDR1 MDHEN and CDR2 SYDVKM. Trimming removed 5 bases from V and 2 bases from J, with 16 bases in between. DNA for the CDR3: TGTGCCAGCAGTCCCTCGTCCGAGGGGACCTACGAGCAGTACTTC. Its translation: CASSPSSEGTYEQYF.

This chain connects TRBV30 to TRBJ1-2, with D maybe TRBD1 (5 bases). There are 12 residues in the CDR3. The ends were cut back, 4 bases at V and 4 bases at J, with 10 bases in the middle. Germline V CDR1 and CDR2: GTSNPN, SVGIG (reference sequence). The chain's CDR3 is CAWTTGAYGYTF. The CDR3 nucleotides are TGTGCCTGGACTACCGGGGCCTATGGCTACACCTTC.

The chain has TRBV7-3 and TRBJ2-5, with D possibly being TRBD1 or TRBD2 (5 bases each). Trimming removed 5 bases from V and 2 bases from J, with 15 bases in between. The CDR3 is 15 residues long. Germline V gene data show CDR1 as SGHTA and CDR2 as FQGTGA. The CDR3 bases are TGTGCCAGCAGCCGGTCAGGAGAGGGGCAAGAGACCCAGTACTTC. Translation: CASSRSGEGQETQYF.

The genes are TRBV6-5 and TRBJ1-5; 8 positions match TRBD1. V shed 5 bases, J shed 6 bases, and the junction held 9 bases outside the gene matches. Germline loops: CDR1 MNHEY, CDR2 SVGAGI. The CDR3 covers 15 residues. CDR3 in amino acids: CASSPSGQGVQPQHF. The CDR3 nucleotides are TGTGCCAGCAGTCCGTCCGGACAGGGTGTTCAGCCCCAGCATTTT.

This clone was picked up many times. This chain links TRBV15 with TRBJ2-1; D uncertain. Germline V gene lookup returns CDR1 LNHNV and CDR2 YYDKDF (reference sequence). This CDR3 spans 15 amino acids. The ends were cut back, 3 bases at V and 0 bases at J, with 9 bases in the middle. The DNA for the CDR3 is TGTGCCACCAGCAGTGGCGGAAGCTCCTACAATGAGCAGTTCTTC. It is translated as CATSSGGSSYNEQFF.

The gene calls are TRBV6-6 and TRBJ1-2; tentatively, D is TRBD1 (6 bases). CDR1 and CDR2 from the germline V gene are MNHNY and SVGAGI (reference sequence). The CDR3 extends over 13 amino acids. V shed 5 bases and J shed 4 bases, with 11 bases lying between them. The CDR3 region has the DNA TGTGCCAGCAGTGATAGGGGGACCTATGGCTACACCTTC. Protein: CASSDRGTYGYTF.

The V and J genes are TRBV2 and TRBJ2-7; 11 nucleotides align to TRBD2. J gave up 0 bases and V 5 bases, and 3 bases lay outside the gene matches. Germline V gene data show CDR1 as SNHLY and CDR2 as FYNNEI. There are 15 residues in the CDR3. The CDR3 DNA follows: TGTGCCAGCAGTTACGGGACTAGCGGCTCCTACGAGCAGTACTTC. Protein sequence: CASSYGTSGSYEQYF.

The J gene is TRBJ1-5, the V gene TRBV10-3, with 10 bases aligning to TRBD1. Germline trimming cut 4 bases from V and 2 bases from J; bases unmatched to any gene: 2. The length of the CDR3 is 15 residues. The germline gives CDR1 ENHRY, CDR2 SYGVKD. CDR3 nucleotide sequence: TGTGCCATCAGTGTTGGACAGGGGGGCAATCAGCCCCAGCATTTT. It specifies CAISVGQGGNQPQHF.

J is TRBJ1-6 and V is TRBV5-1; no clear D gene. The ends were cut back, 4 bases at V and 5 bases at J, with 7 bases in the middle. This CDR3 comprises 13 residues. The V gene's germline CDR1 is SGHRS and CDR2 YFSETQ. The CDR3 spells CASSVSNNSPLHF. In nucleotides, the CDR3 is TGCGCCAGCAGCGTCAGCAATAATTCACCCCTCCACTTT.

The rearrangement links TRBV18 to TRBJ2-5, with D unresolved. Trimming took 2 bases from V and 2 from J, leaving 9 bases between them. Germline V gives CDR1 KGHSH, CDR2 LQKENI. The CDR3 loop spans 14 amino acids. The CDR3: CASSPYGIQETQYF. CDR3 coding DNA: TGTGCCAGCTCACCATACGGAATACAAGAGACCCAGTACTTC. Combining the CDR3 with reference TRBV18 and TRBJ2-5 gives the whole variable domain NAGVMQNPRHLVRRRGQEARLRCSPMKGHSHVYWYRQLPEEGLKFMVYLQKENIIDESGMPKERFSAEFPKEGPSILRIQQVVRGDSAAYFCASSPYGIQETQYFGPGTRLLVL.

The chain employs TRBV6-6 and TRBJ1-2; 12 nucleotides agree with TRBD1. In germline, CDR1 is MNHNY, CDR2 SVGAGI (reference sequence). The CDR3 consists of 16 residues. V lost 2 bases, J lost 8 bases, and 9 bases stayed unmatched. Here the CDR3 reads CASSYDVPGTGGGYTF. The CDR3 DNA reads as TGTGCCAGCAGTTACGACGTTCCCGGGACAGGGGGCGGCTACACCTTC.

As to this clone: Other nucleotide sequences from this sample produce the same CDR3. The CDR3 spells CASSLAGGETQYF. CDR3 bases: TGCGCCAGCAGCTTGGCGGGGGGAGAGACCCAGTACTTC. The chain couples TRBV5-1 to TRBJ2-5; TRBD2 aligns across 7 bases. This CDR3 has 13 residues. Trimming cost V 0 bases and J 4 bases; bases outside gene matches: 0. Germline V CDR1 and CDR2: SGHRS, YFSETQ.

This sequence joins TRBV2 and TRBJ2-7, with 13 nucleotides matching TRBD2. Germline V gives CDR1 SNHLY, CDR2 FYNNEI. The CDR3 sequence is 14 residues long. With 6 bases clipped from V and 6 bases from J, the junction kept 5 bases outside the gene matches. The CDR3 coding sequence is TGTGCCAGCAGCGGACTAGCGGGAGAGGTCGAGCAGTACTTC. This codes for CASSGLAGEVEQYF.

In its sample, this clone was seen a few times. The sample has other DNA sequences that encode this CDR3 too. The chain is built from TRBV2 and TRBJ2-1, with D perhaps assigned TRBD1 or TRBD2 (5 bases each). CDR3 size: 14 residues. In germline, CDR1 is SNHLY, CDR2 FYNNEI. V lost 6 bases, J lost 4 bases, and 13 bases lay in between. The CDR3 DNA reads as TGTGCCAGCAGCGGGCAGGGCGGGTACAATGAGCAGTTCTTC. This translates into CASSGQGGYNEQFF.

About this clone itself: Different DNA sequences within this sample yield the same CDR3. The V and J genes are TRBV29-1 and TRBJ1-2; TRBD1 aligns across 7 bases. CDR1 SQVTM and CDR2 ANQGSEA come from the germline V gene. The CDR3 runs 11 residues. V lost 6 bases and J lost 6; bases outside the gene matches: 4. CDR3 DNA sequence: TGCAGCGTCGACAGGGAAAATGGCTACACCTTC. Translated: CSVDRENGYTF.